This T cell receptor (beta chain) was documented in a study of T cells in Graves' hyperthyroidism and ophthalmopathy. Broader study findings: Among thyroid clonotypes expanded above 0.001, most also appeared in blood.

Looked up from germline, CDR1 is GTSNPN and CDR2 is SVGIG (reference sequence). This CDR3 region has 14 residues. On this clonotype: Its antigen is as yet unknown. A single base separates this from a much larger clone, so it may be a read error.

TCR beta CDR3 sequences were amplified from RNA transcripts. The HTBI primer set served for first-round RT-PCR of the TCR CDR3. One entry per CDR3 protein, called by TCRdb with MiXCR from the multiplex PCR reads. The repertoire consists of around 430,000 distinct CDR3 sequences, with about 15% occurring once and the leading ten covering approximately 30%. V is TRBV30 and J is TRBJ1-5; 9 bases line up with TRBD1. This clonotype was sampled from a woman aged 25 to 45 with Graves' hyperthyroidism. The source material was blood. The CDR3 DNA follows: TGTGCCTGGAGTGCCGGGACAGGGTGGCAGCCCCGGCATTTT. It translates to CAWSAGTGWQPRHF.